This T cell receptor beta chain is from a study of technical replicates of blood from a handful of donors (dated by TCRdb to about 2017). CDR1 and CDR2, looked up from the germline V gene, are SGDLS and YYNGEE. Relative to germline, V is missing 0 bases and J is missing 9 bases, with 10 bases of the junction outside any gene match. The CDR3 spans 16 residues, from the cysteine through the phenylalanine. Only the CDR3 DNA is retained, 48 bases long and in frame from the first base. Receptor amplification or capture employed the immunoSEQ multiplex PCR assay. TCRdb took this table from immuneACCESS and kept in-frame rearrangements with V and J called. Such tables lack part of the clones; where checked against another copy, unresolved V genes explain under half of the gap, and the rest is unexplained. A total of about 97,000 clones appear in this sample, 96% of them only once. Approximately 0.37% of the sample lies in the top ten.

The sample holds one count of this clone. Its antigen is still unknown. There are no base qualities to consult, and no much larger clone falls within one base. The sample comprised T cells isolated from PBMCs. The chain is encoded by TRBV9 joined to TRBJ2-1; 9 bases in the junction line up with TRBD2. The sequence was collected from a human donor in good health. The DNA reads TGTGCCAGCAGCGTAGGTCTTGGCGGGAGGGCGGCTGAGCAGTTCTTC. Translated, it reads CASSVGLGGRAAEQFF. The CDR3 plus the reference TRBV9 and TRBJ2-1 genes for the other parts give the full variable domain: DSGVTQTPKHLITATGQRVTLRCSPRSGDLSVYWYQQSLDQGLQFLIQYYNGEERAKGNILERFSAQQFPDLHSELNLSSLELGDSALYFCASSVGLGGRAAEQFFGPGTRLTVL.